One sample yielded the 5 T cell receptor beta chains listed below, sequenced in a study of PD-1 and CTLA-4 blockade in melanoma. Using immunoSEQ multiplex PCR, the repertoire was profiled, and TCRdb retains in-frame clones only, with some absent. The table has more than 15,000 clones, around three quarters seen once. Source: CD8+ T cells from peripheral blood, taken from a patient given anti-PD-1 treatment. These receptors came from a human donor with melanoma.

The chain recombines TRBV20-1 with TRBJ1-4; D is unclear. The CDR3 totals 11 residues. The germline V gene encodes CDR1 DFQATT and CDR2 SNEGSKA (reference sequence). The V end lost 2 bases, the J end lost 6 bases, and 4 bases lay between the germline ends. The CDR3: CSARRDEKLFF. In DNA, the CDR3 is TGCAGTGCTAGACGGGATGAAAAACTGTTTTTT.

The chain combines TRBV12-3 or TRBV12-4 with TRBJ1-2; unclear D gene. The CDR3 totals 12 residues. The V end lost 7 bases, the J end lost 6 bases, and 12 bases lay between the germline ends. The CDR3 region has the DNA TGTGCCAGCACCTTAGGGCGGGATGGCTACACCTTC. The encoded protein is CASTLGRDGYTF.

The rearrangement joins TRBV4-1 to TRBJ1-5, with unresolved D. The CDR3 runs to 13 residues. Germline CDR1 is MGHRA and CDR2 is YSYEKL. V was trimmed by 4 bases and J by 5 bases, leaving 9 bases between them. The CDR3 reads CASSPRRYQPQHF. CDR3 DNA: TGCGCCAGCAGCCCGAGGAGATATCAGCCCCAGCATTTT.

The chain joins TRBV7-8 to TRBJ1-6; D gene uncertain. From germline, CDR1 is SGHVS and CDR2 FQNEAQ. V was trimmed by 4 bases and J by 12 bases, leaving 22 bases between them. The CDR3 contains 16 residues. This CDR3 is CASSSSGTGRRGPLHF. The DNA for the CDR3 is TGTGCCAGCAGCTCATCGGGAACTGGCCGGCGTGGACCCCTCCACTTT.

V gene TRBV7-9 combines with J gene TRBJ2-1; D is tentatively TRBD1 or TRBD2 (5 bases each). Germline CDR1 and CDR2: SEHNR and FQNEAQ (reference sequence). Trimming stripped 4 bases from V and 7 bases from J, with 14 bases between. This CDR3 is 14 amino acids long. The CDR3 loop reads CASSSSGTGNEQFF. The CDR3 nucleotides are TGTGCCAGCAGCTCGTCGGGGACCGGGAATGAGCAGTTCTTC.